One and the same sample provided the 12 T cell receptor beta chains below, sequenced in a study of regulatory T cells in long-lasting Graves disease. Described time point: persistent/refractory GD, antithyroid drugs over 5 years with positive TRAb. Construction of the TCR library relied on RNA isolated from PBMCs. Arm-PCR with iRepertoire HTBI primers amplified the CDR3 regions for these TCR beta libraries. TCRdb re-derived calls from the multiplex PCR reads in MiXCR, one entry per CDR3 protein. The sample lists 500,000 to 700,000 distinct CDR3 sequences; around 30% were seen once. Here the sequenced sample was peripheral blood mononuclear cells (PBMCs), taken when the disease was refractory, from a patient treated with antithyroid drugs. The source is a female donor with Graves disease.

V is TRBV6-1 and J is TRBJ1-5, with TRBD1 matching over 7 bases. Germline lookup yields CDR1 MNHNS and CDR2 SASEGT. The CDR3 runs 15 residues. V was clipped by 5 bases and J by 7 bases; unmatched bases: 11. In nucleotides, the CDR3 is TGTGCCAGCAGTCCCGGGACAGTTGACTCGCAGCCCCAGCATTTT. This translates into CASSPGTVDSQPQHF.

CDR3 in amino acids: CASSLQGTKHGYTF. The CDR3 coding sequence is TGTGCCAGCAGTCTACAGGGGACCAAGCATGGCTACACCTTC. This chain joins TRBV7-9 and TRBJ1-2; 7 bases line up with TRBD1. From germline, CDR1 is SEHNR and CDR2 FQNEAQ (reference sequence). The ends lost 6 bases at V and 6 bases at J; junction bases unmatched: 10. The length of the CDR3 is 14 residues.

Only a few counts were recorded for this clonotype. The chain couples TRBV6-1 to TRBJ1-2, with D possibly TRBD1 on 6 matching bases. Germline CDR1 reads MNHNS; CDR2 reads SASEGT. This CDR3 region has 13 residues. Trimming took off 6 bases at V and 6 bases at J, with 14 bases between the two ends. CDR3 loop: CASSPPGEDGYTF. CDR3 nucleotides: TGTGCCAGCAGCCCTCCAGGGGAGGATGGCTACACCTTC.

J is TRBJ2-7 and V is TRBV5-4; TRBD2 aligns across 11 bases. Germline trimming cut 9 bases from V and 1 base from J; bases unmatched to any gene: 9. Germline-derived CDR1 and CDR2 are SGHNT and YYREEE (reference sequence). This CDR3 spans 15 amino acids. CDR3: CATSSSGRKSYEQYF. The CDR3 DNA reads TGTGCCACGTCCTCTAGCGGGAGGAAGTCCTACGAGCAGTACTTC.

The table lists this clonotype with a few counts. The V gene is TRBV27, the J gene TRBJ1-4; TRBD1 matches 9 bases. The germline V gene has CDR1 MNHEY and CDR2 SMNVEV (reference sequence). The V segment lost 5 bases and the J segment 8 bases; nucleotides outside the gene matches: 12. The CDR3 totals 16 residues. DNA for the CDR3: TGTGCCAGCAGTCCGTCCGGGACAGGGAATGGAGAAAAACTGTTTTTT. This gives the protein CASSPSGTGNGEKLFF.

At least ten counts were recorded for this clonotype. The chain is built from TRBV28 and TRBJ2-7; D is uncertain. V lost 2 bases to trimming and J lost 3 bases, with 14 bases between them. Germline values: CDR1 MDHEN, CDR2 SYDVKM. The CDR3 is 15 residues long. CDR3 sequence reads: CASSLPVGVGYEQYF. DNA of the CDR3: TGTGCCAGCAGTTTACCCGTTGGGGTCGGCTACGAGCAGTACTTC.

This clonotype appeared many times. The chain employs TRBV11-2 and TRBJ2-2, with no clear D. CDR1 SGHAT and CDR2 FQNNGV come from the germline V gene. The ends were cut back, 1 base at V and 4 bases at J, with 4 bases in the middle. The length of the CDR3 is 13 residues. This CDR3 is CASSLGRTGELFF. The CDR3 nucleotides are TGTGCCAGCAGCTTAGGACGCACCGGGGAGCTGTTTTTT.

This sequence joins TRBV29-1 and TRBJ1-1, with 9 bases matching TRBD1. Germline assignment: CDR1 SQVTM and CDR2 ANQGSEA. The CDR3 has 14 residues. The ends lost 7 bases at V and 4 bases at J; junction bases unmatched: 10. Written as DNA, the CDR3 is TGCAGCGGGGCTACAGGGGGCCGAGGCACTGAAGCTTTCTTT. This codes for CSGATGGRGTEAFF.

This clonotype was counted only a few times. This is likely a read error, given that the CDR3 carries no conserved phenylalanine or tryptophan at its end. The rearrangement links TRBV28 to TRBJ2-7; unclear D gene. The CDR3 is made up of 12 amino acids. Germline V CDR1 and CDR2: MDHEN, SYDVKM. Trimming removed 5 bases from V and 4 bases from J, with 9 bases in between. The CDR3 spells CASSLGDYEQYL. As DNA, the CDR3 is TGTGCCAGCAGTCTTGGGGATTACGAGCAGTACCTC.

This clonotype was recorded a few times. CDR3 in amino acids: CASSRTADTGELFF. For the CDR3, the DNA is TGTGCCAGCAGCAGAACAGCAGACACCGGGGAGCTGTTTTTT. The rearrangement joins TRBV7-9 to TRBJ2-2; no definite D call. The CDR3 extends over 14 amino acids. V shed 5 bases and J shed 3 bases, with 10 bases lying between them. Germline V lookup: CDR1 SEHNR, CDR2 FQNEAQ (reference sequence).

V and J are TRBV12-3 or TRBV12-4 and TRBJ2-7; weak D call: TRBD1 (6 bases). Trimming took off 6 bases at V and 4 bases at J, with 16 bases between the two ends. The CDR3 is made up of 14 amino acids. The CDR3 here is CASSRDTPMYEQYF. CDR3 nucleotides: TGTGCCAGCAGCAGGGACACCCCTATGTACGAGCAGTACTTC.

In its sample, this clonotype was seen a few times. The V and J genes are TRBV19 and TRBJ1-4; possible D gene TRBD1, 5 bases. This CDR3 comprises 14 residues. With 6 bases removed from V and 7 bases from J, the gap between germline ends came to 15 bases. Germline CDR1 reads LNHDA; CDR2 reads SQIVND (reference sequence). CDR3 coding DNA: TGTGCCAGTAGACCGGGACGCCGGGCTGAAAAACTGTTTTTT. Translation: CASRPGRRAEKLFF.